This T cell receptor beta chain is drawn from a study of CD4 and CD8 cells across lung adenocarcinoma regions. This CDR3 is built from 13 residues. Deletions cut 3 bases from V and 7 bases from J, with 10 bases between. From germline, CDR1 is MNHEY and CDR2 SMNVEV (reference sequence). This clonotype was picked up a small number of times. A single record per CDR3 protein comes from TCRdb applying MiXCR to the PCR reads. The table has tens of thousands of distinct CDR3 sequences, 54% seen once. The patients had localized lung adenocarcinoma, a non-small cell subtype. The TCR sequence derives from a female donor with lung adenocarcinoma. The CD4 and CD8 labels of this study may be unreliable. Sequencing was carried out using CD8+ T cells from the center of a lung tumor. V is TRBV27 and J is TRBJ1-5; D is unclear. CDR3 sequence reads: CASSFDWRQPQHF. CDR3 nucleotide sequence: TGTGCCAGCAGTTTTGACTGGCGCCAGCCCCAGCATTTT.